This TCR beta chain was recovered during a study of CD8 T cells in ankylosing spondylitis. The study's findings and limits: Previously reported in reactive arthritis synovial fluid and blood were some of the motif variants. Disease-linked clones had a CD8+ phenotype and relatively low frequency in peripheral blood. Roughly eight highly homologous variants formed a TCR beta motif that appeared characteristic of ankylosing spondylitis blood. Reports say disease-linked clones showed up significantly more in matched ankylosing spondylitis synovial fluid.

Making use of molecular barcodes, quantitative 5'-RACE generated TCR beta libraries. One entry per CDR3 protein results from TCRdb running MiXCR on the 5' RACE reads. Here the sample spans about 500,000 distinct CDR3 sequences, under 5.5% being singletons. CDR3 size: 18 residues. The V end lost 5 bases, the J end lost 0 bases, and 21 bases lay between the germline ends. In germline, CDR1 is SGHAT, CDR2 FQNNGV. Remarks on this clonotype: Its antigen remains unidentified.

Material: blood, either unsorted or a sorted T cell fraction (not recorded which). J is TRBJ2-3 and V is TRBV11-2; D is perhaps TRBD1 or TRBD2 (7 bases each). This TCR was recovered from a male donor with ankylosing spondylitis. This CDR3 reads CASSLGGTEPHSTDTQYF. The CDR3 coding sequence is TGTGCCAGCAGCCTGGGGGGGACAGAACCTCATAGCACAGATACGCAGTATTTT.